This TCR beta chain was captured in a study of cytomegalovirus exposure and HLA in healthy donors. Background on the study: The platform used for the approximately 120 validation repertoires matched that of the approximately 710 first-cohort repertoires, a later analysis reported.

Method: immunoSEQ multiplex PCR; TCRdb's copy keeps in-frame clones and lacks some. The sample lists roughly 190,000 clones; about 82% were seen once. The TCR sequence derives from a woman younger than 35 in good health and CMV-seronegative. Sequenced material: PBMCs.

In DNA form, the CDR3 reads TGTGCCAGCAGCTTAGATTGGAGTGAGCAGTTCTTC. Encoded protein: CASSLDWSEQFF. This chain connects TRBV7-6 to TRBJ2-1; D is unresolved. Between the trimmed V and J ends, which lost 1 base and 9 bases, there was a span of 7 bases. Germline CDR1 and CDR2: SGHVS and FNYEAQ. CDR3 length: 12 residues. Using reference TRBV7-6 and TRBJ2-1 for the parts outside the CDR3, the full variable domain is GAGVSQSPRYKVTKRGQDVALRCDPISGHVSLYWYRQALGQGPEFLTYFNYEAQQDKSGLPNDRFSAERPEGSISTLTIQRTEQRDSAMYRCASSLDWSEQFFGPGTRLTVL.